This is a list of T cell receptor beta chains from one sample in a study of T cell responses to AZD1222 COVID-19 vaccine. The protocol was immunoSEQ multiplex PCR, while the TCRdb copy is restricted to in-frame clones and leaves out a portion. This sample has 150,000 to 160,000 clones, with roughly 90% found just once. This sample comprised peripheral blood, obtained on day 0 of AZD1222 vaccination. These receptors were collected from an adult in good health. The CDR3 runs from the conserved cysteine through the conserved F or W. The D gene is left open where the match is weak. Clone size is shown for a subset of rows, as once, few, many or a class of expanded clone.

- - TRBJ2-7 TRBV19 CASSKAGEYEQYF TGTGCCAGTAGTAAAGCCGGGGAGTACGAGCAGTACTTC
- - TRBJ1-1 TRBV5-1 CASSLAGQMNTEAFF TGCGCCAGCAGCTTGGCCGGTCAGATGAACACTGAAGCTTTCTTT
- many TRBJ2-1 TRBV7-8 CASSFRLGMASYNEQFF TGTGCCAGCAGCTTTAGGCTGGGGATGGCCTCCTACAATGAGCAGTTCTTC
- - TRBJ1-1 TRBV7-9 CASSPLGENTEAFF TGTGCCAGCAGCCCCCTGGGGGAGAACACTGAAGCTTTCTTT
TRBD1 - TRBJ2-5 TRBV9 CASSKQGAWETQYF TGTGCCAGCAGCAAACAGGGGGCTTGGGAGACCCAGTACTTC
- - TRBJ2-7 TRBV7-9 CASSWDGAYEQYF TGTGCCAGCAGCTGGGACGGAGCCTACGAGCAGTACTTC
- - TRBJ2-2 TRBV5-6 CASSFSTSGTGELFF TGTGCCAGCAGCTTTTCTACGTCAGGCACCGGGGAGCTGTTTTTT
- few TRBJ1-2 TRBV5-1 CASSLASGSYGYTF TGCGCCAGCAGCTTGGCCTCGGGGTCTTACGGCTACACCTTC
- - TRBJ2-5 TRBV6-5 CASYGVPSQETQYF TGTGCCAGCTACGGAGTCCCGAGCCAAGAGACCCAGTACTTC
TRBD1 - TRBJ2-7 TRBV6-5 CASSRQGYEQYF TGTGCCAGCAGTCGACAGGGCTACGAGCAGTACTTC
- once TRBJ1-6 TRBV7-2 CASSLMGSPLHF TGTGCCAGCAGCTTAATGGGTTCACCCCTCCACTTT
TRBD1 - TRBJ1-1 TRBV5-6 CASSLTGTGANTEAFF TGTGCCAGCAGCCTGACCGGGACAGGGGCAAACACTGAAGCTTTCTTT
TRBD1 - TRBJ2-5 TRBV3-1/TRBV3-2 CASSQGGGPGWETQYF TGTGCCAGCAGCCAAGGAGGGGGCCCCGGTTGGGAGACCCAGTACTTC